This T cell receptor beta chain was identified in a study of OX40 agonist ivuxolimab in advanced cancers. Per the germline V gene, CDR1 is SGHNT and CDR2 is YENEEA. Between the trimmed V and J ends, which lost 5 bases and 2 bases, there was a span of 15 bases. The CDR3 is 15 amino acids. Measured with immunoSEQ multiplex PCR; TCRdb has only the in-frame clones, and not every one. The table records tens of thousands of clones, about nine tenths of them present only once. V and J are TRBV11-3 and TRBJ1-1, with D hard to call. The specimen comprised CD4+ or CD8+ T cells sorted from blood, sampled in a trial of the OX40 agonist ivuxolimab. This clonotype originated in an adult with an advanced solid tumor such as melanoma, head and neck, liver or kidney cancer. CDR3 residues: CASSPRALPNTEAFF. In DNA form, the CDR3 reads TGTGCCAGCAGCCCCCGCGCCCTACCCAACACTGAAGCTTTCTTT.